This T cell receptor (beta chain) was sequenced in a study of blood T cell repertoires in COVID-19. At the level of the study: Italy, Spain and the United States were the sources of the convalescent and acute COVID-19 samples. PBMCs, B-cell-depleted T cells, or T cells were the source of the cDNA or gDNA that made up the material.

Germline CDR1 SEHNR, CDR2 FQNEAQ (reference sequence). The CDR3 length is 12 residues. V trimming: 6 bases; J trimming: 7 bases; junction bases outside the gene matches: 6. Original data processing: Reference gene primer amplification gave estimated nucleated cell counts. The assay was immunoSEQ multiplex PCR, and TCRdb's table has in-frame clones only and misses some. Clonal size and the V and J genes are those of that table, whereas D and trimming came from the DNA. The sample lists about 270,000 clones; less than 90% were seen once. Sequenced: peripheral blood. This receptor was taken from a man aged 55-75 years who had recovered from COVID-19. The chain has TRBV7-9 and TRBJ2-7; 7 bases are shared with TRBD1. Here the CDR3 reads CASRNTGVEQYF. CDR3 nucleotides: TGTGCCAGCAGAAATACAGGGGTTGAGCAGTACTTC.